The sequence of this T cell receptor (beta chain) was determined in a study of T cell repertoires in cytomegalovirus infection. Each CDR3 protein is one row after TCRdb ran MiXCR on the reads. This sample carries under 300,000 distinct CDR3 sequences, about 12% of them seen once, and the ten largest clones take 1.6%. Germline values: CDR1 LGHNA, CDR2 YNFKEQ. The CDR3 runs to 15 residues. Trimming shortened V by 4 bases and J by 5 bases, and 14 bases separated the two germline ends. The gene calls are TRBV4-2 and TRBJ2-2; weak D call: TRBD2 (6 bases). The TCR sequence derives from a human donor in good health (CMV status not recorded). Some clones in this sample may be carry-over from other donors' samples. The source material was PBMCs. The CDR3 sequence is CASSPRLGVTGELFF. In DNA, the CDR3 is TGTGCCAGCAGCCCCCGACTAGGAGTAACCGGGGAGCTGTTTTTT.